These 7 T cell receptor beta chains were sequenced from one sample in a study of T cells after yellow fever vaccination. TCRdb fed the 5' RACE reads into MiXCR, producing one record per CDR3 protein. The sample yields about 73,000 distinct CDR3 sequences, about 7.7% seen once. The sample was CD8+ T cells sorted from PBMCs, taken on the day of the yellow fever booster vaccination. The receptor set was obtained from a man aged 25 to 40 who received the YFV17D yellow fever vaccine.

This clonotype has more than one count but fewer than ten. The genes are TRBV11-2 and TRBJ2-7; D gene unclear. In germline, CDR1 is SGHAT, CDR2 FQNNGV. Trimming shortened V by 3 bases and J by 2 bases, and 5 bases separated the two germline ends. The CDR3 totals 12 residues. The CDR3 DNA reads TGTGCCAGCAGCTTTCCCACCTACGAGCAGTACTTC. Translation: CASSFPTYEQYF.

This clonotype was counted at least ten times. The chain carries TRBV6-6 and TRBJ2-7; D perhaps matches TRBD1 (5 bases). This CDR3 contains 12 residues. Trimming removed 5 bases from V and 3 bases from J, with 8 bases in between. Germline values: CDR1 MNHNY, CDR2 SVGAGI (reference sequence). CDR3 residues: CASSRQIYEQYF. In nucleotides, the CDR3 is TGTGCCAGCAGTCGACAGATCTACGAGCAGTACTTC.

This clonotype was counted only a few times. The CDR3 sequence is CASSLEGNGQYEQYF. The CDR3 nucleotides read TGTGCCAGCAGCTTAGAGGGTAATGGTCAATACGAGCAGTACTTC. This chain uses TRBV7-8 with TRBJ2-7; D call uncertain. Germline lookup yields CDR1 SGHVS and CDR2 FQNEAQ. Trimming removed 1 base at V and 4 bases at J, with 14 bases between. CDR3 length: 15 amino acids.

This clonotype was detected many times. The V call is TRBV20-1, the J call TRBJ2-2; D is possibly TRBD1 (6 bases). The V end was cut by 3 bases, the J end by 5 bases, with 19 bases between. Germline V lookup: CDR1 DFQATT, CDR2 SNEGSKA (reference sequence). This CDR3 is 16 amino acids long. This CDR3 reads CSARGASGHLTGELFF. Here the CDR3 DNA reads TGCAGTGCTAGGGGGGCGTCGGGACATTTGACCGGGGAGCTGTTTTTT.

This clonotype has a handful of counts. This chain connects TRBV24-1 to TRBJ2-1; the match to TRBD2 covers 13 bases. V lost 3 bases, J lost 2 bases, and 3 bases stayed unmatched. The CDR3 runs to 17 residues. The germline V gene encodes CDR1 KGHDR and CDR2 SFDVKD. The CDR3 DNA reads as TGTGCCACCAGTGATGGGACTAGCGGGAACCCCTACAATGAGCAGTTCTTC. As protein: CATSDGTSGNPYNEQFF.

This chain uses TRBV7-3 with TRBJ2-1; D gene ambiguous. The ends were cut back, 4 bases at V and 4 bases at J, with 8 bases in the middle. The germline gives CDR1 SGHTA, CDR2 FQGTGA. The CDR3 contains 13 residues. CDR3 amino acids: CASSWARYNEQFF. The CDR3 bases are TGTGCCAGCAGCTGGGCTAGGTACAATGAGCAGTTCTTC.

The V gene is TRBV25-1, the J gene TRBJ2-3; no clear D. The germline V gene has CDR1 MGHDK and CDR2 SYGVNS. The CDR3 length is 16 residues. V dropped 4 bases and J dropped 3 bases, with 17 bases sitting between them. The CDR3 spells CASSGSDGGPTDTQYF. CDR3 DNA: TGTGCCAGCAGTGGGTCTGATGGCGGACCGACAGATACGCAGTATTTT.